The TCR beta chain described here comes from a study of T cell responses to AZD1222 COVID-19 vaccine. The CDR3 loop spans 14 amino acids. Germline V gene sequence: CDR1 SGHTA, CDR2 FQGNSA. V lost 3 bases and J 7 bases, leaving 13 bases between the germline ends. Sequencing was performed with immunoSEQ multiplex PCR; in TCRdb, only in-frame clones are kept and a portion is missing. The profile shows about 140,000 clones, almost 90% of them singletons. Sequences were derived from peripheral blood, sampled on day 0 of AZD1222 vaccination. V is TRBV7-2 and J is TRBJ1-5, with no clear D. The sequence was collected from an adult in good health. The CDR3 is CASSFLATEQPQHF. The CDR3 region has the DNA TGTGCCAGCAGCTTCTTGGCCACAGAGCAGCCCCAGCATTTT.